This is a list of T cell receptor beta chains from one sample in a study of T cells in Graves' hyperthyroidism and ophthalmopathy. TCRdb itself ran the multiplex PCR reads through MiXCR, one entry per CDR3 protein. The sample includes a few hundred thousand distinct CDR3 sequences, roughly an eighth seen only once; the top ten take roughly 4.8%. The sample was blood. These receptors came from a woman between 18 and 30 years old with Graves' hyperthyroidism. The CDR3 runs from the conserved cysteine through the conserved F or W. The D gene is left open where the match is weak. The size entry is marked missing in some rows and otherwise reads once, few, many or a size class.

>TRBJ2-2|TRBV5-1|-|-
TGCGCCAGCAGCTTGGTCCAGGGTGACACCGGGGAGCTGTTTTTT
CASSLVQGDTGELFF
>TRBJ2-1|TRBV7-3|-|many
TGTGCCAGCAGCTTCGAAAGAGACAATGAGCAGTTCTTC
CASSFERDNEQFF
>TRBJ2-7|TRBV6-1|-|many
TGTGCCAGCAGAACCTGGAGCTCCTACGAGCAGTACTTC
CASRTWSSYEQYF
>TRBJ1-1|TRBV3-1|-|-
TGTGCCAGCAGCCAAGGAGGTACTCCGCACACTGAAGCTTTCTTT
CASSQGGTPHTEAFF
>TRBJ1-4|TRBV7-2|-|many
TGTGCCAGCAGCTCCGGTGCGGGGGCCCGGGGTAATGAAAAACTGTTTTTT
CASSSGAGARGNEKLFF
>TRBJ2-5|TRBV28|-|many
TGTGCCAGCAGTTTAGCGATAATTAGAGGGGCCACTCAGGACCAAGAGACCCAGTACTTC
CASSLAIIRGATQDQETQYF
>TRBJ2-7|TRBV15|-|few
TGTGCCACCAGCAGAGCAGGGCCTTTTCCCTACGAGCAGTACTTC
CATSRAGPFPYEQYF
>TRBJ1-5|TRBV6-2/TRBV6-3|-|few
TGTGCCAGCAGTGTAAAAGGGGAGATTGAGCCCCAGCATTTT
CASSVKGEIEPQHF
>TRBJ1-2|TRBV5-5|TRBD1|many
TGTGCCAGCAGCTTGGTAGACAGGGTGAGTGGCTACACCTTC
CASSLVDRVSGYTF
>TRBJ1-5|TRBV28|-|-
TGTGCCAGCAGTCCAACGCGGCGCGGGGTGGGCAATCAGCCCCAGCATTTT
CASSPTRRGVGNQPQHF
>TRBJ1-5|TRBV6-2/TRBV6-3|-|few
TGTGCCAGCAGTTCTAGTCAGCCCCAGCATTTT
CASSSSQPQHF
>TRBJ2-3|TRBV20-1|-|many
TGCAGTGCTAGAGATCGGGCCCTAGCCTGGAATACGCAGTATTTT
CSARDRALAWNTQYF
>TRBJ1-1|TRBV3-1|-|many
TGTGCCAGCAGTTTGGCAGGGGCCGCAGACGAAGCTTTCTTT
CASSLAGAADEAFF
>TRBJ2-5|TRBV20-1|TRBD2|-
TGCAGTGCCGGACGACTAGCGGGAGTCCAAGAGACCCAGTACTTC
CSAGRLAGVQETQYF
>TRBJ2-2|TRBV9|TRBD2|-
TGTGCCAGCAGCACAACTAGCGGGGAGAACACCGGGGAGCTGTTTTTT
CASSTTSGENTGELFF
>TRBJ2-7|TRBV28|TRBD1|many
TGTGCCAGCAGTTACGGACAGGCACCCACCTACGAGCAGTACTTC
CASSYGQAPTYEQYF